The clone carrying this TCR beta chain occurred many times. Antigen: not known. This sample is drawn from a study of metastatic and nonmetastatic thyroid tumors. Study summary: Malignant thyroid and benign thyroid patients provided blood and tumor or nodule tissue whose repertoires were compared. Notes on the study in general: In blood and tumor, TCR beta diversity was reportedly significantly higher in malignant thyroid tumors than in benign nodules.

TCRdb re-clonotyped the PCR reads through MiXCR. Among approximately 44,000 clones listed, roughly 27% were seen once. All patients were untreated before thyroid surgery. This TCR derives from a male donor with papillary thyroid cancer or a benign thyroid nodule (not recorded which). Some clones in this sample may be carry-over from other donors' samples. The sequenced sample was blood.

CDR3 amino acids: CASSEGQGAQWPQHF. The CDR3 region has the DNA TGTGCCAGCAGTGAGGGACAGGGGGCCCAGTGGCCCCAGCATTTT. The chain employs TRBV25-1 and TRBJ1-5; 12 bases map to TRBD1. From germline, CDR1 is MGHDK and CDR2 SYGVNS. The CDR3 consists of 15 residues. Trimming at V came to 3 bases and at J to 9 bases, leaving 6 bases not matched to a gene.